The 16 T cell receptor beta chains given below trace back to one sample, sequenced in a study of T cell responses to AZD1222 COVID-19 vaccine. Only in-frame clones appear in the TCRdb table, and some are missing; sequencing was by immunoSEQ multiplex PCR. The profile shows fewer than 55,000 clones, 83% of them singletons. This material consisted of peripheral blood, taken on day 0 of AZD1222 vaccination. These receptors were collected from an adult in good health.

The V gene is TRBV7-2, the J gene TRBJ2-1; D ambiguous. The CDR3 sequence is 14 residues long. Trimming shortened V by 2 bases and J by 4 bases, and 9 bases separated the two germline ends. Per germline, CDR1 SGHTA and CDR2 FQGNSA. CDR3: CASSLLGGYNEQFF. The DNA for the CDR3 is TGTGCCAGCAGCTTACTGGGCGGTTACAATGAGCAGTTCTTC.

V and J are TRBV29-1 and TRBJ2-1, with 8 bases identical to TRBD2. Trimming at V came to 3 bases and at J to 2 bases, leaving 12 bases not matched to a gene. Germline CDR1 SQVTM, CDR2 ANQGSEA. This CDR3 is 17 amino acids long. This CDR3 is CSVDGLAGRSTYNEQFF. The DNA for the CDR3 is TGCAGCGTTGACGGCCTAGCGGGCCGCTCCACCTACAATGAGCAGTTCTTC.

This clone has a single count. This chain joins TRBV2 and TRBJ1-5; D may be TRBD1 (6 bases). The V gene lost 2 bases and the J gene lost 7 bases, with 12 bases spanning the gap. CDR3 length: 14 amino acids. Germline V gene lookup returns CDR1 SNHLY and CDR2 FYNNEI. This chain's CDR3 is CASSELGGQQPQHF. CDR3 nucleotides: TGTGCCAGCAGTGAACTCGGGGGGCAGCAGCCCCAGCATTTT.

The chain employs TRBV7-2 and TRBJ1-4; D unclear. CDR1 is SGHTA, CDR2 FQGNSA, per germline. The CDR3 covers 15 residues. V dropped 7 bases and J dropped 7 bases, with 19 bases sitting between them. CDR3: CASTLRAGWSEKLFF. DNA for the CDR3: TGTGCCAGCACCCTAAGGGCCGGGTGGTCTGAAAAACTGTTTTTT.

This clone was counted between two and nine times. This rearrangement joins TRBV10-1 to TRBJ1-5, with a possible D match to TRBD1 (5 bases). Trimming pared 2 bases from V and 9 bases from J, leaving 11 bases between. Germline V gene lookup returns CDR1 WNHNN and CDR2 SYGVQD (reference sequence). The CDR3 is made up of 13 amino acids. The CDR3 sequence: CASSEGQQAPQHF. For the CDR3, the DNA is TGCGCCAGCAGTGAGGGGCAACAGGCGCCCCAGCATTTT.

This chain uses TRBV11-2 with TRBJ2-3; D may be TRBD1 or TRBD2 (5 bases each). CDR1 is SGHAT, CDR2 FQNNGV, per germline. The ends were cut back, 4 bases at V and 4 bases at J, with 9 bases in the middle. This CDR3 has 13 amino acids. Here the CDR3 reads CASSWDGADTQYF. In DNA, the CDR3 is TGTGCCAGCAGCTGGGACGGGGCAGATACGCAGTATTTT.

The CDR3 here is CASSGGGSGEKLFF. The CDR3 DNA follows: TGTGCCAGCAGTGGCGGGGGTTCTGGGGAAAAACTGTTTTTT. The gene calls are TRBV28 and TRBJ1-4; D may be TRBD1 (5 bases). The CDR3 has 14 amino acids. The V and J ends lost 5 bases and 8 bases respectively, with 15 bases between them. Germline lookup yields CDR1 MDHEN and CDR2 SYDVKM.

V usage is TRBV24-1 and J usage is TRBJ1-5; no clear D. The CDR3 sequence is 12 residues long. Germline V gene lookup returns CDR1 KGHDR and CDR2 SFDVKD. With 9 bases removed from V and 4 bases from J, the gap between germline ends came to 9 bases. This chain's CDR3 is CATPAPNQPQHF. CDR3 nucleotide sequence: TGTGCCACCCCTGCCCCTAATCAGCCCCAGCATTTT.

This clone was observed once. The chain recombines TRBV10-3 with TRBJ1-1; D is perhaps TRBD1 (5 bases). CDR3 length equals 12 residues. CDR1 and CDR2 (germline): ENHRY, SYGVKD. The V gene lost 10 bases and the J gene lost 1 base, with 10 bases spanning the gap. The CDR3 reads CATSGGNTEAFF. CDR3 nucleotide sequence: TGTGCCACCTCGGGGGGGAACACTGAAGCTTTCTTT.

The chain carries TRBV7-2 and TRBJ2-1, with no clear D. Germline V gives CDR1 SGHTA, CDR2 FQGNSA. V lost 4 bases and J 4 bases, leaving 11 bases between the germline ends. The CDR3 spans 14 residues. The CDR3 sequence: CASSSIAYYNEQFF. The CDR3, as DNA: TGTGCCAGCAGCTCCATCGCTTATTACAATGAGCAGTTCTTC.

The rearrangement links TRBV6-2 or TRBV6-3 to TRBJ1-2, with D possibly being TRBD1 (6 bases). CDR3 length: 11 amino acids. V lost 6 bases and J lost 8, with 10 bases in between. From germline, CDR1 is MNHEY and CDR2 SVGEGT. The CDR3 loop reads CASSDRRGYTF. CDR3 nucleotide sequence: TGTGCCAGCAGCGACAGGCGCGGCTACACCTTC.

The chain is built from TRBV10-3 and TRBJ1-3; D is uncertain. The CDR3 is 12 amino acids. V was clipped by 7 bases and J by 7 bases, with 11 bases between them. Germline values: CDR1 ENHRY, CDR2 SYGVKD. The chain's CDR3 is CAIKATGNTIYF. The DNA for the CDR3 is TGTGCCATCAAAGCCACCGGGAACACCATATATTTT.

The chain links TRBV2 to TRBJ2-2, with D unclear. The CDR3 has 12 residues. V was trimmed by 4 bases and J by 4 bases, leaving 4 bases between them. CDR1 and CDR2 (germline): SNHLY, FYNNEI. The CDR3 here is CASSASTGELFF. CDR3 bases: TGTGCCAGCAGTGCCAGCACCGGGGAGCTGTTTTTT.

This chain links TRBV7-9 with TRBJ2-1; no clear D. V was trimmed by 3 bases and J by 6 bases, leaving 12 bases between them. The CDR3 covers 14 residues. CDR1 and CDR2 (germline): SEHNR, FQNEAQ (reference sequence). CDR3: CASSFRDGANEQFF. DNA for the CDR3: TGTGCCAGCAGCTTTAGAGATGGTGCCAATGAGCAGTTCTTC.

The rearrangement uses TRBV27 and TRBJ2-7; 9 bases agree with TRBD1. Losses at the gene ends were 5 bases for V and 6 bases for J; bases not matched to a gene: 8. From germline, CDR1 is MNHEY and CDR2 SMNVEV (reference sequence). This CDR3 spans 14 amino acids. This chain's CDR3 is CASSAYRGQGEQYF. Here the CDR3 DNA reads TGTGCCAGCAGTGCCTACAGGGGGCAGGGCGAGCAGTACTTC.

V and J are TRBV7-3 and TRBJ1-3, with a weak D call TRBD1 (5 bases). The CDR3 has 15 residues. In germline, CDR1 is SGHTA, CDR2 FQGTGA. The V end lost 2 bases, the J end lost 2 bases, and 10 bases lay between the germline ends. The CDR3 region has the DNA TGTGCCAGCAGCTTAGGAAGGGGTCCTGGAAACACCATATATTTT. This sequence encodes CASSLGRGPGNTIYF.